This is a list of T cell receptor beta chains from one sample in a study of blood T cell repertoires in COVID-19. Clones were sequenced by immunoSEQ multiplex PCR, and TCRdb holds only the in-frame ones, with some missing. The repertoire holds about 100,000 clones, with around 85% as singletons. What was sequenced was PBMCs or T cells enriched from blood (not recorded which). The receptors derive from a woman aged 45-60 years who had recovered from COVID-19. Each CDR3 is given with its conserved first and last residue. The order of the fields is J gene, CDR3 length, V gene, clone size, D gene, CDR3 DNA, CDR3 protein. D genes are given only for firm matches. Clone size, where shown, is once, few, many, or a class for clones that have expanded.

TRBJ2-5 | 13 | TRBV30 | . | TRBD2 | TGTGCCTGGATAATAGCGGGAGGAGCGACCCAGTACTTC | CAWIIAGGATQYF
TRBJ1-1 | 12 | TRBV3-1/TRBV3-2 | few | TRBD1 | TGTGCCGCCCAAACAGGGGTTTCCGAAGCTTTCTTT | CAAQTGVSEAFF
TRBJ1-4 | 12 | TRBV4-1 | few | . | TGCGCCAGCGAGGCGTTTAATGAAAAACTGTTTTTT | CASEAFNEKLFF
TRBJ2-1 | 15 | TRBV9 | . | TRBD2 | TGTGCCAGCAGCGTAGGATTAGCGGGGTACAATGAGCAGTTCTTC | CASSVGLAGYNEQFF
TRBJ1-4 | 15 | TRBV28 | . | TRBD1 | TGTGCCAGCAGCGCACAGGGGGCTACTAATGAAAAACTGTTTTTT | CASSAQGATNEKLFF
TRBJ1-1 | 14 | TRBV11-2 | few | . | TGTGCCAGCAGCTTAGTGCAGGGGCGCACTGAAGCTTTCTTT | CASSLVQGRTEAFF
TRBJ1-1 | 14 | TRBV30 | . | . | TGTGCCTGGAGGATCGCCGGGGAGGGATGGGAAGCTTTCTTT | CAWRIAGEGWEAFF
TRBJ1-3 | 13 | TRBV7-8 | . | TRBD1 | TGTGCCAGCAGCGGGACAGGAGGAAACACCATATATTTT | CASSGTGGNTIYF
TRBJ1-5 | 14 | TRBV7-9 | . | TRBD1 | TGTGCCAGCAGCCGGACAGGTGGGGGCCAGCCCCAGCATTTT | CASSRTGGGQPQHF
TRBJ1-3 | 16 | TRBV2 | . | . | TGTGCCAGCAGTGAGGTCCGGCCTAGCTCTGGAAACACCATATATTTT | CASSEVRPSSGNTIYF
TRBJ2-3 | 18 | TRBV27 | . | TRBD2 | TGTGCCAGCAGTTTATCTTCGGGCGGGGGGGCCTACACAGATACGCAGTATTTT | CASSLSSGGGAYTDTQYF
TRBJ2-1 | 15 | TRBV19 | . | . | TGTGCCAGTAGAGGAGCGGAGCAAGTTAACAATGAGCAGTTCTTC | CASRGAEQVNNEQFF
TRBJ2-1 | 15 | TRBV5-4 | . | . | TGTGCCAGCAACAAACCCGGGATTACCTACAATGAGCAGTTCTTC | CASNKPGITYNEQFF
TRBJ1-5 | 16 | TRBV4-1 | . | . | TGCGCCAGCAGCCAAGATGGGGCAGGGGACAATCAGCCCCAGCATTTT | CASSQDGAGDNQPQHF
TRBJ1-1 | 13 | TRBV18 | . | . | TGTGCCAGCTCTTCGGACTTAAACACTGAAGCTTTCTTT | CASSSDLNTEAFF
TRBJ2-7 | 18 | TRBV27 | . | TRBD2 | TGTGCCAGCAGTCCGTTGGTGGGGTGGCGGGGGAGCTCCTACGAGCAGTACTTC | CASSPLVGWRGSSYEQYF
TRBJ2-5 | 14 | TRBV5-4 | once | TRBD1 | TGTGCCAGCAGCAAAACAGGGGACCAAGAGACCCAGTACTTC | CASSKTGDQETQYF
TRBJ1-5 | 16 | TRBV9 | . | . | TGTGCCAGCAGCGTAGGGCGGGCACATAGCAATCAGCCCCAGCATTTT | CASSVGRAHSNQPQHF
TRBJ2-3 | 15 | TRBV19 | . | TRBD2 | TGTGCCAGTAGCGTGACTAGCGGGAATACAGATACGCAGTATTTT | CASSVTSGNTDTQYF
TRBJ2-3 | 20 | TRBV21-1 | . | . | TGTGCCAGCAGCGAGACAAAGCTAGCGGGGGGATCCCATAGCACAGATACGCAGTATTTT | CASSETKLAGGSHSTDTQYF
TRBJ1-1 | 14 | TRBV28 | few | . | TGTGCCAGCAGAAAGCCCGGACAGCTCACTGAAGCTTTCTTT | CASRKPGQLTEAFF
TRBJ1-1 | 16 | TRBV7-9 | few | . | TGTGCCAGCAGCCGGAGCGGGACGGATTTGAACACTGAAGCTTTCTTT | CASSRSGTDLNTEAFF
TRBJ1-1 | 16 | TRBV5-4 | . | TRBD1 | TGTGCCAGCAGCACGAGAGTCGCACAGGGGTACACTGAAGCTTTCTTT | CASSTRVAQGYTEAFF
TRBJ1-2 | 14 | TRBV4-2 | . | . | TGTGCCAGCAGCCAAGCCCGTGCCTCGGGGGGCTACACCTTC | CASSQARASGGYTF
TRBJ2-1 | 14 | TRBV5-1 | . | . | TGCGCCAGCAGCCCCATAGTCTCCTACAATGAGCAGTTCTTC | CASSPIVSYNEQFF
TRBJ2-1 | 16 | TRBV7-2 | . | . | TGTGCCAGCAGCTCCGGAGGCCTGGGCAGGGGTCATGAGCAGTTCTTC | CASSSGGLGRGHEQFF
TRBJ2-7 | 14 | TRBV28 | . | TRBD1 | TGTGCCAGCAGTCTACAGGGGCCCCCCTACGAGCAGTACTTC | CASSLQGPPYEQYF
TRBJ1-2 | 13 | TRBV4-1 | . | . | TGCGCCAGCAGCCCAGACACTTACTATGGCTACACCTTC | CASSPDTYYGYTF
TRBJ2-1 | 17 | TRBV27 | . | TRBD2 | TGTGCCAGCAGTTCGTCGAGGGCTGGGGGGGCCTACAATGAGCAGTTCTTC | CASSSSRAGGAYNEQFF
TRBJ2-5 | 15 | TRBV6-6 | few | . | TGTGCCAGCAGCGGCGGTGGGGGGGCGGTTGAGACCCAGTACTTC | CASSGGGGAVETQYF